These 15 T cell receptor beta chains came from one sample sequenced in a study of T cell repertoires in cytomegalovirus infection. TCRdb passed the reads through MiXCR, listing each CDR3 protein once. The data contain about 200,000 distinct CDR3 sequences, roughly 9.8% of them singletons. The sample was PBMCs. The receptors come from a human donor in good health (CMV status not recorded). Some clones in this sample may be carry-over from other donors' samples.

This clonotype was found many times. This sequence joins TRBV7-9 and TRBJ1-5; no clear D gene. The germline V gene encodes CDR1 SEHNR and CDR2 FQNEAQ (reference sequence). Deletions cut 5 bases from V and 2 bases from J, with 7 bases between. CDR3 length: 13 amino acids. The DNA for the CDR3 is TGTGCCAGCAGCCCCCAGGGCAATCAGCCCCAGCATTTT. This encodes CASSPQGNQPQHF.

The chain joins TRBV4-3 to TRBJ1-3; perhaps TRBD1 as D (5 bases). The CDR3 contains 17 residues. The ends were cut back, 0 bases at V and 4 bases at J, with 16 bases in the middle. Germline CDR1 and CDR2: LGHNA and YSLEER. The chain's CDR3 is CASSQDGGLRGGNTIYF. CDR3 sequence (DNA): TGCGCCAGCAGCCAAGATGGGGGACTGCGGGGCGGAAACACCATATATTTT.

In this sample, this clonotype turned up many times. CDR3 loop: CSARDRSGLAQETQYF. CDR3 nucleotides: TGCAGTGCTAGAGATCGGTCAGGGCTAGCTCAGGAGACCCAGTACTTC. The chain carries TRBV20-1 and TRBJ2-5; possibly TRBD1 or TRBD2 for D (5 bases each). The V and J ends lost 0 bases and 5 bases respectively, with 19 bases between them. The CDR3 is 16 residues long. The germline V gene has CDR1 DFQATT and CDR2 SNEGSKA (reference sequence).

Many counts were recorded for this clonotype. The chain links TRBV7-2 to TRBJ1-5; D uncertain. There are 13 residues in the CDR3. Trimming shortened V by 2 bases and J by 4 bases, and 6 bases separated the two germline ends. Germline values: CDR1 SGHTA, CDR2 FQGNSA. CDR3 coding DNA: TGTGCCAGCAGCTTATATAATAATCAGCCCCAGCATTTT. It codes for CASSLYNNQPQHF.

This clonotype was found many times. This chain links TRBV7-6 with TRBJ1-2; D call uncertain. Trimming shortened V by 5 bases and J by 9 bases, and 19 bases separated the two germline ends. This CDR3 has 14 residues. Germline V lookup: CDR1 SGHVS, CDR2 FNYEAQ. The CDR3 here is CASSRGPRDMSYTF. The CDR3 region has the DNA TGTGCCAGCAGCCGCGGGCCTCGCGATATGAGCTACACCTTC. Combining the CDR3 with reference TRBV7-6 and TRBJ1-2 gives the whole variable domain GAGVSQSPRYKVTKRGQDVALRCDPISGHVSLYWYRQALGQGPEFLTYFNYEAQQDKSGLPNDRFSAERPEGSISTLTIQRTEQRDSAMYRCASSRGPRDMSYTFGSGTRLTVV.

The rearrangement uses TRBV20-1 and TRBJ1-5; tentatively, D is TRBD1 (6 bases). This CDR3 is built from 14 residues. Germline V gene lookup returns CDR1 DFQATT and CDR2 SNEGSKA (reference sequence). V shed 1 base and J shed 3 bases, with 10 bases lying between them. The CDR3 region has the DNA TGCAGTGCTAGAGCCCCAGGGGTCAATCAGCCCCAGCATTTT. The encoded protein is CSARAPGVNQPQHF.

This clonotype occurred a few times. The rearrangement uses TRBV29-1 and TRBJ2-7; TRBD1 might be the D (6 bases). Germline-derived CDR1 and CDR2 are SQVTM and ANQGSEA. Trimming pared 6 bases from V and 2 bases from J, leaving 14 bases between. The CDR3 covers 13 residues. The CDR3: CSVGPDRAYEQYF. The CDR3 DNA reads TGCAGCGTCGGGCCGGACAGAGCCTACGAGCAGTACTTC.

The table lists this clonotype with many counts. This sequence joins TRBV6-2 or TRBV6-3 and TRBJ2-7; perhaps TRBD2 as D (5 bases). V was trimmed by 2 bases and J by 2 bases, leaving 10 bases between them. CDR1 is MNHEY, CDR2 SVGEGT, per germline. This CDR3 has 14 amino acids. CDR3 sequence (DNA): TGTGCCAGCAGTTACGATTCGGGAACCTACGAGCAGTACTTC. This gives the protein CASSYDSGTYEQYF.

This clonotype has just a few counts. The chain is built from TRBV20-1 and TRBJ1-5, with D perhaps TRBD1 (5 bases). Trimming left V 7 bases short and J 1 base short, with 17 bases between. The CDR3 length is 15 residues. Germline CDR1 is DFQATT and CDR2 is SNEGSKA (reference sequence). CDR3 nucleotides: TGCAGTGTTGGGCGGTGGGGCGAAAGCAATCAGCCCCAGCATTTT. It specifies CSVGRWGESNQPQHF.

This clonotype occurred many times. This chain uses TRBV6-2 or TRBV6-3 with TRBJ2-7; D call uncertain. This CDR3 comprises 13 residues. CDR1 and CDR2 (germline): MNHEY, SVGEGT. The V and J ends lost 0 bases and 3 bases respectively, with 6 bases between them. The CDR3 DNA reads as TGTGCCAGCAGTTACTCGAAGGGCTACGAGCAGTACTTC. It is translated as CASSYSKGYEQYF.

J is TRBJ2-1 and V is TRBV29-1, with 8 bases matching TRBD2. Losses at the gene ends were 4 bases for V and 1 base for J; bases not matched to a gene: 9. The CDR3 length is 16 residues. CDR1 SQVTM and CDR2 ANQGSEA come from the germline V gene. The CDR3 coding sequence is TGCAGCGTTGTCTCGAGGGCGGGGGGATCCTACAATGAGCAGTTCTTC. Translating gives CSVVSRAGGSYNEQFF.

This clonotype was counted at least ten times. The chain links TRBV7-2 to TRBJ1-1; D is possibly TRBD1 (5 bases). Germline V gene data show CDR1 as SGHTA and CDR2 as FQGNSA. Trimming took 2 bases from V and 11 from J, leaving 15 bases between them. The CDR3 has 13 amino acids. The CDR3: CASSLSGRVEAFF. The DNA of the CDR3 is TGTGCCAGCAGCTTATCCGGCAGGGTCGAGGCTTTCTTT. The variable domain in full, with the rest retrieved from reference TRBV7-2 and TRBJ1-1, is GAGVSQSPSNKVTEKGKDVELRCDPISGHTALYWYRQSLGQGLEFLIYFQGNSAPDKSGLPSDRFSAERTGGSVSTLTIQRTQQEDSAVYLCASSLSGRVEAFFGQGTRLTVV.

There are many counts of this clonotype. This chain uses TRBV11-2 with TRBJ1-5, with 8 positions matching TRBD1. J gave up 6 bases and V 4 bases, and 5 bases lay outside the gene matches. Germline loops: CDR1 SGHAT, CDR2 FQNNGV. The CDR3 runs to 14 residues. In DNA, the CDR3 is TGTGCCAGCAGCTCCGGGACAGGAGGTCAGCCCCAGCATTTT. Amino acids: CASSSGTGGQPQHF.

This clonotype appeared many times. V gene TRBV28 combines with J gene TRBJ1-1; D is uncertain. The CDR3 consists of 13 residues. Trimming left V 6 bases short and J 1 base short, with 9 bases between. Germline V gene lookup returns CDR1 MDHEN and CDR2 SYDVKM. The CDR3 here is CASSLPGNTEAFF. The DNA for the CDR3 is TGTGCCAGCAGCTTACCAGGGAACACTGAAGCTTTCTTT.

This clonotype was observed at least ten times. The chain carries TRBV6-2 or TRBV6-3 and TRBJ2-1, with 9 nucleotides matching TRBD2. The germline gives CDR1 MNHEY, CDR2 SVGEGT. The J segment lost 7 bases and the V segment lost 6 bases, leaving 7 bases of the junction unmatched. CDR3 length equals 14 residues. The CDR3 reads CASRTSGRWNEQFF. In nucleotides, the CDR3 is TGTGCCAGCAGGACTAGCGGACGGTGGAATGAGCAGTTCTTC.